This is a list of T cell receptor beta chains from one sample in a study of blood T cell repertoires in COVID-19. Using immunoSEQ multiplex PCR, the repertoire was profiled, and TCRdb retains in-frame clones only, with some absent. The table shows 60,000 to 75,000 clones, with over 75% occurring only once. The specimen sequenced was peripheral blood. These receptors came from a human donor in a cohort sampled during active COVID-19. CDR3s include the opening cysteine and the closing phenylalanine or tryptophan. A D gene is named only where the DNA matches it firmly.

DNA: TGTGCCAGCAGCTTGGGACAAACACGTGTAGGGGAGCTGTTTTTT; CDR3: CASSLGQTRVGELFF; J: TRBJ2-2; V: TRBV5-5; D: .
DNA: TGTGCCAGAAGCTTCGGACAGGGTGAGGAGTCGAACACCGGGGAGCTGTTTTTT; CDR3: CARSFGQGEESNTGELFF; J: TRBJ2-2; V: TRBV5-3; D: TRBD1
DNA: TGTGCCAGCAGCTTAGACAGGGGGTATCCTGGTCGCACTGAAGCTTTCTTT; CDR3: CASSLDRGYPGRTEAFF; J: TRBJ1-1; V: TRBV7-8; D: TRBD1
DNA: TGTGCCAGCAGCGTAGGAATAGCGGGAGACTCAACGCAGTATTTT; CDR3: CASSVGIAGDSTQYF; J: TRBJ2-3; V: TRBV9; D: TRBD2
DNA: TGCGCCAGCAGCTTGGGCCCCGGGTCCCTAGAGACCCAGTACTTC; CDR3: CASSLGPGSLETQYF; J: TRBJ2-5; V: TRBV5-1; D: .
DNA: TGTGCCTGGAGGGACTGGCTTTCACCCCTCCACTTT; CDR3: CAWRDWLSPLHF; J: TRBJ1-6; V: TRBV30; D: .
DNA: TGTGCCAGCAGCCAGGGAGGGACAGGTCTGGGCTACACCTTC; CDR3: CASSQGGTGLGYTF; J: TRBJ1-2; V: TRBV3-1/TRBV3-2; D: TRBD1
DNA: TGTGCCAGCAGCCAGTCGGGGGGGGGCTCCTACAATGAGCAGTTCTTC; CDR3: CASSQSGGGSYNEQFF; J: TRBJ2-1; V: TRBV4-2; D: TRBD2
DNA: TGTGCCAGCAGGCCAAGCGGGAGACCCTACAATGAGCAGTTCTTC; CDR3: CASRPSGRPYNEQFF; J: TRBJ2-1; V: TRBV6-6; D: TRBD2
DNA: TGTGCCAGCAGCTCAGGGGCCGACAGGGGAGTCCAAGAGACCCAGTACTTC; CDR3: CASSSGADRGVQETQYF; J: TRBJ2-5; V: TRBV5-8; D: TRBD1